Reported below is one T cell receptor (beta chain). Its antigen is as yet unknown. CDR3 length: 12 amino acids. Trimming left V 7 bases short and J 9 bases short, with 13 bases between. This entry comes from a study of T cell repertoires in cytomegalovirus infection. In the study overall: Signatures in public TCR beta sequences pointed to both CMV infection and matching HLA type. Overall study results and limits: Of the TCR beta families, the public ones yielded a cumulative frequency that identified carriers of CMV plus the relevant HLA.

TCRdb called the reads again in MiXCR, with one record for every CDR3 protein. The sample lists about 920,000 distinct CDR3 sequences, less than 40% occurring once. This sample comprised cultured CD8+ T cells from PBMCs, obtained from culture after CMV antigen stimulation. V gene TRBV12-3 or TRBV12-4 combines with J gene TRBJ2-1; possible D gene TRBD1, 5 bases. The receptor's source is a human donor in good health (CMV status not recorded). Some clones in this sample may be carry-over from other donors' samples. CDR3 protein: CASTLQGTEQFF. CDR3 nucleotides: TGTGCCAGCACTCTCCAGGGTACTGAGCAGTTCTTC.